Sequencing of this T cell receptor beta chain was carried out in a study of blood T cell repertoires in COVID-19. The germline CDR1 and CDR2 sequences are SGHRS and YFSETQ. The CDR3 has 15 residues. This table comes from immunoSEQ multiplex PCR, and its TCRdb copy is limited to in-frame clones, with some not included. The sample includes over 100,000 clones, about 89% of them seen just once. Regarding this clone: One junction end disagrees with the germline gene, perhaps due to a read error.

The genes are TRBV5-1 and TRBJ2-2; 9 bases match TRBD1. What was sequenced was peripheral blood. The source of this sequence is a middle-aged man with acute or convalescent COVID-19. The CDR3 DNA sequence: TGCGCCAGCAGATTGGGGACAGGGACCTTCGGGGAGCTGTTTTTT. It translates to CASRLGTGTFGELFF.